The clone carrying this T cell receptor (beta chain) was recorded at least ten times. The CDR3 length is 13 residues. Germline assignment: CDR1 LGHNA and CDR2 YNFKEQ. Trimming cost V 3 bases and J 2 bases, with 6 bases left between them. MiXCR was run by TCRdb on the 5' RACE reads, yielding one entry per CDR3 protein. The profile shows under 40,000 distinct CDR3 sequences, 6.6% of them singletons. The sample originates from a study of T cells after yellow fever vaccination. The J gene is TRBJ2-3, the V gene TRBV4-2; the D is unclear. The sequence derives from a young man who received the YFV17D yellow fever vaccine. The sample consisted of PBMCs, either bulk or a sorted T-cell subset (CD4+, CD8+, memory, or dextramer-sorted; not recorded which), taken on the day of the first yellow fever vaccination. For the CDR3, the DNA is TGTGCCAGCAGCCAGTTAGCCACAGATACGCAGTATTTT. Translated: CASSQLATDTQYF.